A selection of T cell receptor beta chains follows, all from one sample in a study of shared clonotypes between healthy human individuals. Sequencing was performed with immunoSEQ multiplex PCR; in TCRdb, only in-frame clones are kept and a portion is missing. The data contain about 2.2 million clones, roughly 93% of them singletons. Sequences were obtained from naive CD8+ T cells from PBMCs. The receptor set was obtained from a young man in good health. Some clones in this sample may be carry-over from other donors' samples. CDR3s include the opening cysteine and the closing phenylalanine or tryptophan. D genes are given only for firm matches. Rows may omit the clone size; those that give it use once, few, many or a size class.

d_call,j_call,clone_size,v_call,cdr3_nt,cdr3_aa
.,TRBJ2-2,.,TRBV27,TGTGCCAGCAGTTGGGGGACCGGGGAGCTGTTTTTT,CASSWGTGELFF
.,TRBJ1-1,.,TRBV11-3,TGTGCCAGCAGCCCGCCACCCGTGAACACTGAAGCTTTCTTT,CASSPPPVNTEAFF
TRBD1,TRBJ1-5,.,TRBV19,TGTGCCAGTAAGCCCGCCGGGACAGCTTCAAATCAGCCCCAGCATTTT,CASKPAGTASNQPQHF
TRBD2,TRBJ2-3,.,TRBV7-2,TGTGCCAGCAGCTTAATAGCGGGAGGGCCCGGCACAGATACGCAGTATTTT,CASSLIAGGPGTDTQYF
.,TRBJ2-3,.,TRBV7-8,TGTGCCAGCAGCCTATCAATAGATACGCAGTATTTT,CASSLSIDTQYF
TRBD1,TRBJ1-1,.,TRBV29-1,TGCAGCGTTGCACAGGGGCCCAGGGGGAACACTGAAGCTTTCTTT,CSVAQGPRGNTEAFF
TRBD2,TRBJ2-7,few,TRBV4-1,TGCGCCAGCAGCCAAGATTACTCTAGCGGGAGCGACGAGCAGTACTTC,CASSQDYSSGSDEQYF
.,TRBJ1-2,.,TRBV7-6,TGTGCCAGCAGCTTAGAAGGGCCGACAGGATCCTATGGCTACACCTTC,CASSLEGPTGSYGYTF
.,TRBJ2-5,.,TRBV28,TGTGCCAGCAGTTTGGTCCTGGTCTCTTTCCGAGAGACCCAGTACTTC,CASSLVLVSFRETQYF
.,TRBJ1-2,.,TRBV7-9,TGTGCCAGCAGCCAAGGACATCCCATCTATGGCTACACCTTC,CASSQGHPIYGYTF
.,TRBJ2-3,.,TRBV27,TGTGCCAGCAGTTGGCAGGGTCCTCGCACAGATACGCAGTATTTT,CASSWQGPRTDTQYF
.,TRBJ2-1,.,TRBV29-1,TGCAGCGTTGACCCGCAAGGCAATGAGCAGTTCTTC,CSVDPQGNEQFF
.,TRBJ2-7,.,TRBV7-9,TGTGCCAGCAGCTTAGAAAAGGGGGTCTACGAGCAGTACTTC,CASSLEKGVYEQYF
.,TRBJ1-1,.,TRBV19,TGTGCCAGTAGTCCCGGTAGGACAGCGAACACTGAAGCTTTCTTT,CASSPGRTANTEAFF
.,TRBJ2-2,.,TRBV11-3,TGTGCCAGCAGCCCTCCGGCAGGGCCGAACACCGGGGAGCTGTTTTTT,CASSPPAGPNTGELFF
.,TRBJ2-2,.,TRBV7-6,TGTGCCAGCAGCGGAAGGGTCCCCGGGGAGCTGTTTTTT,CASSGRVPGELFF
TRBD2,TRBJ2-1,.,TRBV14,TGTGCCAGCAGCCAAGGGGGACTAGCGGGGTACAATGAGCAGTTCTTC,CASSQGGLAGYNEQFF
.,TRBJ2-7,once,TRBV7-6,TGTGCCAGCAGCTTAGGACGTTCCCCCGGCTACGAGCAGTACTTC,CASSLGRSPGYEQYF
.,TRBJ2-7,.,TRBV28,TGTGCCAGCAGTTTTAGCCTTACGTGGGGGGCCTACGAGCAGTACTTC,CASSFSLTWGAYEQYF
TRBD2,TRBJ2-1,.,TRBV28,TGTGCCAGCAGTAGAAGCGGGAGGAGCTCCTACAATGAGCAGTTCTTC,CASSRSGRSSYNEQFF
.,TRBJ1-1,.,TRBV5-6,TGTGCCAGCAGCTTGGAGGGGGGGAACACTGAAGCTTTCTTT,CASSLEGGNTEAFF
.,TRBJ2-7,.,TRBV6-5,TGTGCCAGCAGTTTAGACAGGCGCGCTTCCTACGAGCAGTACTTC,CASSLDRRASYEQYF
TRBD2,TRBJ2-1,.,TRBV4-3,TGCGCCAGCAGCCCAGCTCTAGCGGCCTCCTACAATGAGCAGTTCTTC,CASSPALAASYNEQFF
.,TRBJ2-1,.,TRBV4-3,TGCGCCAGCAGCCAAGGCCTCTCTAGCGAGAGGATTTACAATGAGCAGTTCTTC,CASSQGLSSERIYNEQFF
TRBD1,TRBJ2-1,.,TRBV10-1,TGCGCCAGCAGTGATCGAGATGGACAGGGGGCCAATGAGCAGTTCTTC,CASSDRDGQGANEQFF